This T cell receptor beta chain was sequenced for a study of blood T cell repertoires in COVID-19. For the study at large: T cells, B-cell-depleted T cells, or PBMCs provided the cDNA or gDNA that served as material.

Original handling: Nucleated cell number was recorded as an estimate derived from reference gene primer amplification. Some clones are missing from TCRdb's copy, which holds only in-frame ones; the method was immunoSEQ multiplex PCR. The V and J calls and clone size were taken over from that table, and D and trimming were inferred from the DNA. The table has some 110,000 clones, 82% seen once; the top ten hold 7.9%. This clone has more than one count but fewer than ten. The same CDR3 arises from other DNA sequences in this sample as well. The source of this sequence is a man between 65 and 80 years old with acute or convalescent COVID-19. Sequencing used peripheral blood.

This CDR3 reads CSVAQRGGSYNEQFF. The CDR3 nucleotides read TGCAGCGTTGCGCAGCGGGGGGGGTCCTACAATGAGCAGTTCTTC. This chain connects TRBV29-1 to TRBJ2-1, with 10 nucleotides matching TRBD2. Germline lookup yields CDR1 SQVTM and CDR2 ANQGSEA. J gave up 1 base and V 4 bases, and 4 bases lay outside the gene matches. The CDR3 sequence is 15 residues long.